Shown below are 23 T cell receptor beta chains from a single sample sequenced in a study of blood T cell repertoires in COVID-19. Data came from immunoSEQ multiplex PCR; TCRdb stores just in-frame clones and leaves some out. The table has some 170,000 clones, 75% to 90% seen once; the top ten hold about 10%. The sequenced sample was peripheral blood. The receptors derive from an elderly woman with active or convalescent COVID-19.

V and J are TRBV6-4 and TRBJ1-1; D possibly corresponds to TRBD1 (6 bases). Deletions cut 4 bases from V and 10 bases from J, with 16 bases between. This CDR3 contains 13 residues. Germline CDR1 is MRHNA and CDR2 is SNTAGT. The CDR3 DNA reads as TGTGCCAGCAGTGTCTTCGTGGGGGCCAGAGCTTTCTTT. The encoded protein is CASSVFVGARAFF.

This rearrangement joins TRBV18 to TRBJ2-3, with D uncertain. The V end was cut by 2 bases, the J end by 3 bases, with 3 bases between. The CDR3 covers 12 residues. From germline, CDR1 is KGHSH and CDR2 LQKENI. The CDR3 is CASSPETDTQYF. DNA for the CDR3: TGTGCCAGCTCACCAGAGACAGATACGCAGTATTTT.

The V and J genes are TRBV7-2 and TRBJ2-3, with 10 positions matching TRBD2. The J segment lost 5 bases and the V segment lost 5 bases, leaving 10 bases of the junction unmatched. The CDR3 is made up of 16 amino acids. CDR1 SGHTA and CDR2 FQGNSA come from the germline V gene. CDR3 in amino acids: CASSPERGGQGDTQYF. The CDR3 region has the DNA TGTGCCAGCAGCCCTGAGCGGGGGGGCCAGGGAGATACGCAGTATTTT.

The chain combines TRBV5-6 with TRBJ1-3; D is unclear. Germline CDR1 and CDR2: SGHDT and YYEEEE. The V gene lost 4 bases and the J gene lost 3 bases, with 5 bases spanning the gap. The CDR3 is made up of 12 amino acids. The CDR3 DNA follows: TGTGCCAGCAGCCAACATGGAAACACCATATATTTT. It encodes CASSQHGNTIYF. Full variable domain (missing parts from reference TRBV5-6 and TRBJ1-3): DAGVTQSPTHLIKTRGQQVTLRCSPKSGHDTVSWYQQALGQGPQFIFQYYEEEERQRGNFPDRFSGHQFPNYSSELNVNALLLGDSALYLCASSQHGNTIYFGEGSWLTVV.

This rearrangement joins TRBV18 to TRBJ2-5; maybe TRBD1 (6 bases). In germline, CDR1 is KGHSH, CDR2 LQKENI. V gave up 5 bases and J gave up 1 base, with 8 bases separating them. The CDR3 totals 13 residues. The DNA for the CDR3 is TGTGCCAGCTCAGGGGACATCCAAGAGACCCAGTACTTC. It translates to CASSGDIQETQYF.

The CDR3 nucleotides are TGTGCCAGTACCATCGGACAGGCCACGAGTTCACCCCTCCACTTT. Amino acid sequence: CASTIGQATSSPLHF. The rearrangement links TRBV19 to TRBJ1-6; 7 positions match TRBD1. V gave up 7 bases and J gave up 9 bases; unmatched junction bases: 12. In germline, CDR1 is LNHDA, CDR2 SQIVND (reference sequence). The CDR3 contains 15 residues.

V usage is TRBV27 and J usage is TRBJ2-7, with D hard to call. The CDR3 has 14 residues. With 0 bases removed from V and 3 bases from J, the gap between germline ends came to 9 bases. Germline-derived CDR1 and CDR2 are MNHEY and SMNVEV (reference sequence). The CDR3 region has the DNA TGTGCCAGCAGTTTATCGATCAGTGGCTACGAGCAGTACTTC. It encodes CASSLSISGYEQYF.

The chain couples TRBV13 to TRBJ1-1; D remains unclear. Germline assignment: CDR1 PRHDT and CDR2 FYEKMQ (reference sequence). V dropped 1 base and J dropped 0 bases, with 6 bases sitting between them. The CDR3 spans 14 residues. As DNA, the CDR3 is TGTGCCAGCAGCTTAGACAGACTGAACACTGAAGCTTTCTTT. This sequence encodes CASSLDRLNTEAFF.

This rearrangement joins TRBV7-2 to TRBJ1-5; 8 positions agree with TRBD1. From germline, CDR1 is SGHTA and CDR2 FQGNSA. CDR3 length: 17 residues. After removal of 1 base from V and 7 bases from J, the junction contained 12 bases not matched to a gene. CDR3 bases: TGTGCCAGCAGCTTAGGTGGACAGGGATTTTTCGGGCAGCCCCAGCATTTT. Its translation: CASSLGGQGFFGQPQHF.

Written as DNA, the CDR3 is TGTGCCAGCAGTCTAAGGGTGAGGACAGGGAGCACAGATACGCAGTATTTT. Protein product: CASSLRVRTGSTDTQYF. The genes are TRBV3-1 (or the pseudogene TRBV3-2) and TRBJ2-3; 8 nucleotides line up with TRBD1. V was clipped by 6 bases and J by 0 bases; unmatched bases: 11. The CDR3 has 17 residues. The germline V gene encodes CDR1 LGHDT and CDR2 YNNKEL (reference sequence).

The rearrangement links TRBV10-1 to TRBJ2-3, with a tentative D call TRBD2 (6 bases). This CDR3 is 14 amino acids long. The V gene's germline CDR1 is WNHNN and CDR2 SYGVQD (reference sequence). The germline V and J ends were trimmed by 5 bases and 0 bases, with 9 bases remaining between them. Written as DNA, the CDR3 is TGCGCCAGCAGTCCGGGGACTAGCACAGATACGCAGTATTTT. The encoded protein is CASSPGTSTDTQYF.

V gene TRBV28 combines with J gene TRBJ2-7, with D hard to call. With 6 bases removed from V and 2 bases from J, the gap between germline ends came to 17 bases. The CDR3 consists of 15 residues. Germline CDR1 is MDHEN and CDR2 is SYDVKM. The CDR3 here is CASSPHTASTYEQYF. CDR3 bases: TGTGCCAGCAGCCCCCATACTGCGTCGACCTACGAGCAGTACTTC. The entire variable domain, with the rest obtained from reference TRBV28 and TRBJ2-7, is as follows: DVKVTQSSRYLVKRTGEKVFLECVQDMDHENMFWYRQDPGLGLRLIYFSYDVKMKEKGDIPEGYSVSREKKERFSLILESASTNQTSMYLCASSPHTASTYEQYFGPGTRLTVT.

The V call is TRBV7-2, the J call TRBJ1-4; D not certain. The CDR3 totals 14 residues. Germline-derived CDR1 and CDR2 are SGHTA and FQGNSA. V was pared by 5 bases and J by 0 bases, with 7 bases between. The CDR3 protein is CASSRYATNEKLFF. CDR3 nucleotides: TGTGCCAGCAGCCGTTATGCAACTAATGAAAAACTGTTTTTT.

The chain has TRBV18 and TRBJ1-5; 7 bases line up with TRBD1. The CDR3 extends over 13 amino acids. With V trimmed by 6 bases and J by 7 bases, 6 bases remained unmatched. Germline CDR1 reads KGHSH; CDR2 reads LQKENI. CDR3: CASSRGQQQPQHF. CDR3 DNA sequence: TGTGCCAGCTCGAGGGGGCAGCAGCAGCCCCAGCATTTT.

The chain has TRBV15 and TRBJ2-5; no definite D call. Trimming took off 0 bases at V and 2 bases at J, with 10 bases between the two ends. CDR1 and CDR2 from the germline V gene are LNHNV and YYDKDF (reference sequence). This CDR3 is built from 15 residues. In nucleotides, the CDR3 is TGTGCCACCAGCAGAGATATCGGCGGACAAGAGACCCAGTACTTC. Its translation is CATSRDIGGQETQYF. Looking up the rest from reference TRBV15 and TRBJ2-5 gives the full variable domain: DAMVIQNPRYQVTQFGKPVTLSCSQTLNHNVMYWYQQKSSQAPKLLFHYYDKDFNNEADTPDNFQSRRPNTSFCFLDIRSPGLGDTAMYLCATSRDIGGQETQYFGPGTRLLVL.

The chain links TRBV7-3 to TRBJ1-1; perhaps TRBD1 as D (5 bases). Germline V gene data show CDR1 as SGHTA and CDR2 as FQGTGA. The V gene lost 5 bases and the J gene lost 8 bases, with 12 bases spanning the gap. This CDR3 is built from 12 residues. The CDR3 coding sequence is TGTGCCAGCAGCCTTGGGTCAGGGGAAGCTTTCTTT. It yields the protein CASSLGSGEAFF.

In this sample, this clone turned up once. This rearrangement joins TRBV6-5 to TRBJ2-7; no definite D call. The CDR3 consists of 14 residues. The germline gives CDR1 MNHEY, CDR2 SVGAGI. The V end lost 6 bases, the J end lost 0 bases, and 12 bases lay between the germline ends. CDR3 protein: CASRGGWSSYEQYF. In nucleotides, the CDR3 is TGTGCCAGCAGGGGTGGGTGGAGCTCCTACGAGCAGTACTTC.

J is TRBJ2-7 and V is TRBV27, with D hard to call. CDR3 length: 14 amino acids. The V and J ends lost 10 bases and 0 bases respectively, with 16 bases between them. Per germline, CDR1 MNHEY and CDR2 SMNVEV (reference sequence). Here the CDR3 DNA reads TGTGCCACCACAAGTGGCCAAAGCTCCTACGAGCAGTACTTC. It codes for CATTSGQSSYEQYF.

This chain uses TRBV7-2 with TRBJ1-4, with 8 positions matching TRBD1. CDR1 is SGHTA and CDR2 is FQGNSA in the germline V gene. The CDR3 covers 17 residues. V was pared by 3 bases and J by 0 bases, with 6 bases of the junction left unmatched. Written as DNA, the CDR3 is TGTGCCAGCAGCTTGGGGTCAGGGGGCGCAACTAATGAAAAACTGTTTTTT. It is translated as CASSLGSGGATNEKLFF.

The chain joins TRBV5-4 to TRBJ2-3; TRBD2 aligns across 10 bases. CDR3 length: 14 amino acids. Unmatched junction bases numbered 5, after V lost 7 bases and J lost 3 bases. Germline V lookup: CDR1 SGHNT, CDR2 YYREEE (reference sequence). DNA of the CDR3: TGTGCCAGCCAGCGGGGGGGCCAGACAGATACGCAGTATTTT. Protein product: CASQRGGQTDTQYF.

The DNA of the CDR3 is TGCGCCAGCAGCCTACAGGACGGTAGAGGCGGGGCTAGCGGGGGGGGAGAGACCCAGTACTTC. Its protein is CASSLQDGRGGASGGGETQYF. The chain is built from TRBV4-1 and TRBJ2-5; 12 bases match TRBD2. CDR3 length: 21 residues. Per the germline V gene, CDR1 is MGHRA and CDR2 is YSYEKL. V trimming: 4 bases; J trimming: 4 bases; junction bases outside the gene matches: 22.

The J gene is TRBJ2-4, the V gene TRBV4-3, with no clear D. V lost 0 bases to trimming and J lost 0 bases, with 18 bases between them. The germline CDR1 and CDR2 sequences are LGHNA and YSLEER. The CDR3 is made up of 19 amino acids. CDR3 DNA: TGCGCCAGCAGCCAAGAAAGTACACGAGGCGGAATAGCCAAAAACATTCAGTACTTC. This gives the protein CASSQESTRGGIAKNIQYF.

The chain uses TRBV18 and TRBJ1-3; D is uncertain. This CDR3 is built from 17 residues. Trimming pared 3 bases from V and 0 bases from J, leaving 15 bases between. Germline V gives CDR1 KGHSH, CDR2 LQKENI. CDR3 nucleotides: TGTGCCAGCTCACCCACCCCGCCGAACATCTCTGGAAACACCATATATTTT. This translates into CASSPTPPNISGNTIYF.